This record looks at one T cell receptor beta chain sequence and its context. Original handling: Reference gene primer amplification yielded estimated nucleated cell counts. Data came from immunoSEQ multiplex PCR; TCRdb stores just in-frame clones and leaves some out. V and J calls plus clone size are reproduced from that table; the DNA served to infer D and trimming. In the table there are about 210,000 clones, approximately 90% of which are singletons. The participants were between roughly 18 and 100 years old and came from under 25 US areas. Recovery meant two consecutive negative NP/OP PCR tests, professional clearance, or resolved symptoms. The germline V and J ends were trimmed by 2 bases and 12 bases, with 13 bases remaining between them. The CDR3 totals 12 residues. Per germline, CDR1 MNHEY and CDR2 SVGAGI. The data stem from a study of blood T cell repertoires in COVID-19.

The sample consisted of PBMCs or T cells enriched from blood (not recorded which). This clonotype was sampled from a man aged 25 to 45 who had recovered from COVID-19. This chain joins TRBV6-5 and TRBJ1-1, with D possibly TRBD1 on 6 matching bases. In nucleotides, the CDR3 is TGTGCCAGCAGTTACGGGGCAGGGGATACTTTCTTT. Amino acids: CASSYGAGDTFF.